These 7 T cell receptor beta chains were sequenced from one sample in a study of blood T cell repertoires in COVID-19. Libraries were prepared by immunoSEQ multiplex PCR; TCRdb keeps only in-frame clonotypes and omits some of them. The sample holds fewer than 300,000 clones; about nine tenths are singletons and the top ten take 1.2%. The material sequenced was PBMCs or T cells enriched from blood (not recorded which). These receptors all stem from a woman between 40 and 50 years old with acute COVID-19.

The chain links TRBV19 to TRBJ2-7, with TRBD1 as a possible D gene (7 bases). V was trimmed by 1 base and J by 4 bases, leaving 14 bases between them. This CDR3 is built from 15 residues. The germline CDR1 and CDR2 sequences are LNHDA and SQIVND (reference sequence). CDR3 loop: CASSIAGDSLYEQYF. The DNA for the CDR3 is TGTGCCAGTAGTATAGCGGGGGACAGTCTATACGAGCAGTACTTC.

V usage is TRBV10-3 and J usage is TRBJ1-3, with 9 bases fitting TRBD1. After removal of 6 bases from V and 3 bases from J, the junction contained 9 bases not matched to a gene. Germline V gene lookup returns CDR1 ENHRY and CDR2 SYGVKD. The CDR3 loop spans 16 amino acids. CDR3 region: CAIRGTGGMFGNTIYF. In DNA form, the CDR3 reads TGTGCCATCAGGGGAACAGGGGGCATGTTTGGAAACACCATATATTTT.

This clone was seen once. The chain links TRBV11-2 to TRBJ2-5; 8 bases map to TRBD1. Germline V gives CDR1 SGHAT, CDR2 FQNNGV. V lost 5 bases and J lost 2; bases outside the gene matches: 4. CDR3 length: 14 amino acids. CDR3: CASSNRDRQETQYF. The DNA of the CDR3 is TGTGCCAGCAGCAACCGGGACAGGCAAGAGACCCAGTACTTC.

This clone was counted once. The CDR3 sequence is CASSLARGSGRANTGELFF. The CDR3 region has the DNA TGTGCCAGCAGCTTAGCGCGGGGTAGCGGGAGAGCGAACACCGGGGAGCTGTTTTTT. V is TRBV7-2 and J is TRBJ2-2, with 9 bases that match TRBD2. Germline-derived CDR1 and CDR2 are SGHTA and FQGNSA. The trim removed 0 bases at V and 0 bases at J, leaving 8 bases unmatched. This CDR3 contains 19 residues.

The chain employs TRBV30 and TRBJ1-5; perhaps TRBD1 as D (5 bases). The germline V gene has CDR1 GTSNPN and CDR2 SVGIG (reference sequence). Trimming stripped 4 bases from V and 6 bases from J, with 16 bases between. This CDR3 has 14 amino acids. CDR3 DNA: TGTGCCTGGAATACAGAGGGGACTCGTCAGCCCCAGCATTTT. Translated: CAWNTEGTRQPQHF.

The J gene is TRBJ2-7, the V gene TRBV9; TRBD2 matches 11 bases. The CDR3 contains 14 residues. The germline V gene has CDR1 SGDLS and CDR2 YYNGEE. Unmatched junction bases numbered 1, after V lost 3 bases and J lost 2 bases. The CDR3 bases are TGTGCCAGCAGCGAGACTAGCGGGGCCTACGAGCAGTACTTC. Its translation: CASSETSGAYEQYF.

The J gene is TRBJ2-1, the V gene TRBV10-1, with 7 bases fitting TRBD1. Trimming cost V 5 bases and J 4 bases; bases outside gene matches: 14. Germline CDR1 reads WNHNN; CDR2 reads SYGVQD (reference sequence). The CDR3 extends over 17 amino acids. Written as DNA, the CDR3 is TGCGCCAGCAGTTTGACAACCCGCAGGGGGTTATACAATGAGCAGTTCTTC. Protein product: CASSLTTRRGLYNEQFF.